This paragraph covers one TCR beta chain sequence. Its specificity is not known. This sample was included in a study of tumor-infiltrating lymphocytes in localized non-small cell lung cancer. At the level of the study: Patients included smokers and never-smokers with various histologies, some sampled after neoadjuvant chemotherapy. Tumor tissue and non-adjacent uninvolved lung came from each patient. Study conclusions and caveats: Higher tumor T cell infiltration than in uninvolved lung was supported by TCRbeta sequencing.

Produced via immunoSEQ multiplex PCR; TCRdb's table is partial and in-frame only. The sample lists tens of thousands of clones, roughly 64% occurring once. What was sequenced was lung tumor tissue. The TCR sequence derives from a human donor with non-small cell lung cancer.

The DNA for the CDR3 is TGCGCCAGCAGCTCCCGGGGAGTCCCAGATACGCAGTATTTT. It yields the protein CASSSRGVPDTQYF. This chain links TRBV5-1 with TRBJ2-3; D might be TRBD2 (5 bases). Trimming took 3 bases from V and 4 from J, leaving 12 bases between them. Germline V CDR1 and CDR2: SGHRS, YFSETQ. The CDR3 runs to 14 residues. The entire variable domain, with the rest obtained from reference TRBV5-1 and TRBJ2-3, is as follows: KAGVTQTPRYLIKTRGQQVTLSCSPISGHRSVSWYQQTPGQGLQFLFEYFSETQRNKGNFPGRFSGRQFSNSRSEMNVSTLELGDSALYLCASSSRGVPDTQYFGPGTRLTVL.